The rows below give T cell receptor beta chains drawn from one sample of a study of cytotoxic CD8 clonotypes in ibrutinib-treated CLL. Repertoires were generated with immunoSEQ multiplex PCR, while TCRdb's copy carries only in-frame clones and drops some. The sample contains about 85,000 clones, about 85% of which appear only once. This sample comprised PBMCs, obtained after 12 months of ibrutinib treatment. The receptor set was obtained from a human donor with chronic lymphocytic leukemia. The CDR3 runs from the conserved cysteine through the conserved F or W. Size is omitted from some rows. Given values are once, few, many or a class for expanded clones.

v_gene,j_gene,abundance,len,CDR3aa
TRBV6-6,TRBJ1-3,.,16,CASWEGGPSSGNTIYF
TRBV4-1,TRBJ1-2,.,15,CASSQDFAGDYGYTF
TRBV27,TRBJ2-7,.,13,CASRGRPYYEQYF
TRBV20-1,TRBJ1-2,few,11,CSAREGYGYTF
TRBV7-8,TRBJ2-3,.,18,CASSPRATGTGDAYTQYF
TRBV11-2,TRBJ1-1,.,12,CASSPLGAEAFF
TRBV6-6,TRBJ2-1,once,16,CASSGASGSGGHEQFF
TRBV29-1,TRBJ1-4,few,13,CSVESDVEEKLFF
TRBV7-2,TRBJ2-1,few,16,CASSLGPLTAQGRAFF
TRBV7-8,TRBJ2-5,few,13,CASSLGRGETQYF
TRBV5-1,TRBJ1-1,.,12,CASSLEGPEAFF
TRBV5-6,TRBJ2-7,.,11,CASTLVGEQYF
TRBV7-7,TRBJ2-7,.,13,CASSPTGSYEQYF
TRBV5-5,TRBJ1-1,.,13,CASSLNGGTEAFF
TRBV12-5,TRBJ2-3,.,11,CASGEHNTQYF
TRBV7-9,TRBJ2-5,.,16,CASSFRTSGWKETQYF
TRBV5-1,TRBJ2-5,.,13,CASSDTGEETQYF
TRBV11-3,TRBJ2-3,.,13,CASSLGSLDTQYF
TRBV30,TRBJ1-1,once,13,CARTGPPNTEAFF
TRBV29-1,TRBJ2-5,.,11,CSVFWGETQYF
TRBV18,TRBJ2-3,.,16,CASSPGRLALRDTQYF
TRBV27,TRBJ2-7,.,14,CASSLSNPPYEQYF
TRBV9,TRBJ2-2,.,15,CASSPRLDRAGELFF
TRBV10-3,TRBJ1-1,.,13,CASRASLAPEAFF
TRBV28,TRBJ2-7,.,13,CASSSGRPYEQYF
TRBV2,TRBJ1-2,.,12,CASSESGRGYTF
TRBV13,TRBJ2-4,.,16,CASSLGGLGGLDIQYF
TRBV6-1,TRBJ1-3,.,13,CATGMLSGNTIYF
TRBV7-8,TRBJ2-5,.,15,CASGRGPVVAQTQYF
TRBV19,TRBJ2-1,.,15,CASSMFSGTGNEQFF
TRBV7-2,TRBJ1-1,once,16,CASSLVRKGFNTEAFF
TRBV5-1,TRBJ2-1,.,13,CATSLSGYNEQFF
TRBV6-5,TRBJ2-3,.,13,CASTDRGGDTQYF
TRBV6-1,TRBJ2-3,.,13,CASSALDRHTQYF
TRBV30,TRBJ1-2,.,14,CAWNRQGLGYGYTF
TRBV6-1,TRBJ2-5,.,11,CASSQSETQYF
TRBV5-1,TRBJ2-1,medium-sized,14,CASSLGRGTGGQFF
TRBV28,TRBJ2-7,once,15,CASSSPGQGGYEQYF